This T cell receptor beta chain came from a study of response to subunit inactivated influenza vaccine. Worth noting for this clonotype: Its antigen is still unknown.

TCRdb independently ran MiXCR on the RT-PCR reads; one entry per CDR3 protein. This sample yields fewer than 700,000 distinct CDR3 sequences, of which approximately 12% are seen a single time; 13% belongs to the top ten. Whole-study results and caveats: Every seasonal influenza vaccination brings in few new T cells, the authors suggested.

The sequence was obtained from a middle-aged man who received an inactivated influenza vaccine. The sample consisted of PBMCs from blood, taken roughly 47 days after vaccination.

CDR3 residues: CSARSADAYEQYF. CDR3 sequence (DNA): TGCAGTGCTAGATCAGCGGATGCCTACGAGCAGTACTTC. The V call is TRBV20-1, the J call TRBJ2-7; the D gene is possibly TRBD2 (5 bases). This CDR3 spans 13 amino acids. Trimming removed 2 bases from V and 2 bases from J, with 10 bases in between. Germline CDR1 reads DFQATT; CDR2 reads SNEGSKA (reference sequence).